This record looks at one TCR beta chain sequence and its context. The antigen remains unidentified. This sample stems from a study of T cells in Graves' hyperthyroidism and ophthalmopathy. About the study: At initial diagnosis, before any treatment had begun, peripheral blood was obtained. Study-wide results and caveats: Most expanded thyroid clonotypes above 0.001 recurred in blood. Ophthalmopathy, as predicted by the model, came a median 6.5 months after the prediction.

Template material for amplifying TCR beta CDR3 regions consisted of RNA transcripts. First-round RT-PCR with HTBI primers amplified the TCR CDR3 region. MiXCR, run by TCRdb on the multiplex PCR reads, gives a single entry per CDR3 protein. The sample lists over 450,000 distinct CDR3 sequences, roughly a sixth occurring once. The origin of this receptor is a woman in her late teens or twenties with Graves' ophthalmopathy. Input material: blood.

The CDR3 here is CASSNAGTSGRETQYF. The CDR3 DNA follows: TGTGCCAGCAGTAACGCCGGGACTAGCGGGAGAGAAACCCAGTACTTC. The chain combines TRBV11-2 with TRBJ2-5; 14 bases fit TRBD2. V was pared by 6 bases and J by 8 bases, with 11 bases of the junction left unmatched. The CDR3 length is 16 residues. Germline-derived CDR1 and CDR2 are SGHAT and FQNNGV.